These 8 T cell receptor beta chains share one sample of origin, sequenced in a study of blood T cell repertoires in COVID-19. TCRdb's table, derived via immunoSEQ multiplex PCR, lists solely in-frame clones and lacks some. This sample carries 140,000 to 150,000 clones, 85% to 90% of them seen once, and the ten largest clones take 10% to 15%. What was sequenced was peripheral blood. These TCRs come from a man aged 18-30 years with COVID-19, enrolled during active disease.

The chain has TRBV7-9 and TRBJ1-2; 9 bases are a match to TRBD1. This CDR3 is built from 15 residues. The J segment lost 0 bases and the V segment lost 5 bases, leaving 4 bases of the junction unmatched. CDR1 and CDR2 (germline): SEHNR, FQNEAQ (reference sequence). The CDR3 protein is CASSLRDRANYGYTF. The CDR3 nucleotides are TGTGCCAGCAGCCTCCGGGACAGGGCTAACTATGGCTACACCTTC.

This clone has only one observation. This sequence joins TRBV7-2 and TRBJ2-5, with a tentative D call TRBD1 (6 bases). V was trimmed by 5 bases and J by 2 bases, leaving 9 bases between them. Germline V gene data show CDR1 as SGHTA and CDR2 as FQGNSA. The length of the CDR3 is 13 residues. CDR3 nucleotide sequence: TGTGCCAGCAGCGCACAGGGTCAAGAGACCCAGTACTTC. It encodes CASSAQGQETQYF. The full variable domain, in which reference TRBV7-2 and TRBJ2-5 provide the parts outside the CDR3, is GAGVSQSPSNKVTEKGKDVELRCDPISGHTALYWYRQSLGQGLEFLIYFQGNSAPDKSGLPSDRFSAERTGGSVSTLTIQRTQQEDSAVYLCASSAQGQETQYFGPGTRLLVL.

V usage is TRBV4-3 and J usage is TRBJ1-2; the match to TRBD1 covers 8 bases. This CDR3 spans 14 amino acids. The germline V gene has CDR1 LGHNA and CDR2 YSLEER. The V gene end was trimmed by 4 bases and the J gene end by 5 bases; junction bases not matched to a gene: 6. CDR3 in DNA: TGCGCCAGCAGCCTAACCCAGGGGGCATATGGCTACACCTTC. This encodes CASSLTQGAYGYTF.

The genes are TRBV28 and TRBJ1-2, with a weak D call TRBD1 (5 bases). From germline, CDR1 is MDHEN and CDR2 SYDVKM. V was shortened by 2 bases and J by 1 base, with 14 bases between the two germline ends. The CDR3 extends over 16 amino acids. The CDR3 nucleotides are TGTGCCAGCAGTTTACACCCCCGGGGGTATAACTATGGCTACACCTTC. Its protein product is CASSLHPRGYNYGYTF.

The V gene is TRBV21-1, the J gene TRBJ2-5; whether TRBD1, the table's D call, matches the DNA was not checked. TRBV21-1 is noted as a pseudogene. This CDR3 contains 14 residues. CDR3 coding DNA: TGTGCCAGCAGCAAAGTGGCTCTCCAAGAGACCCAGTACTTC. Its protein product is CASSKVALQETQYF.

The chain joins TRBV5-6 to TRBJ1-6, with D maybe TRBD1 (6 bases). The CDR3 totals 14 residues. V was cut by 0 bases and J by 8 bases, with 9 bases left in between. Germline lookup yields CDR1 SGHDT and CDR2 YYEEEE. The CDR3 DNA reads TGTGCCAGCAGCTTGGTAGGGGGTGATTCACCCCTCCACTTT. As protein: CASSLVGGDSPLHF.

The chain links TRBV11-2 to TRBJ2-1, with TRBD2 matching over 7 bases. Germline CDR1 reads SGHAT; CDR2 reads FQNNGV. V gave up 5 bases and J gave up 15 bases; unmatched junction bases: 13. The CDR3 is 13 residues long. The CDR3, as DNA: TGTGCCAGCAGCCCGCTGGCAAGCGGGAACACGTTCTTC. This translates into CASSPLASGNTFF. The full variable domain, completed using reference TRBV11-2 and TRBJ2-1, is EAGVAQSPRYKIIEKRQSVAFWCNPISGHATLYWYQQILGQGPKLLIQFQNNGVVDDSQLPKDRFSAERLKGVDSTLKIQPAKLEDSAVYLCASSPLASGNTFFGPGTRLTVL.

This CDR3 is CASSKSSGRGTGELFF. DNA for the CDR3: TGTGCCAGCAGCAAATCTAGCGGGAGAGGAACCGGGGAGCTGTTTTTT. The chain is built from TRBV2 and TRBJ2-2; 10 nucleotides match TRBD2. The CDR3 contains 16 residues. With 6 bases clipped from V and 5 bases from J, the junction kept 9 bases outside the gene matches. CDR1 and CDR2 (germline): SNHLY, FYNNEI.